The clone carrying this TCR beta chain was detected a few times. What it binds is not known. The V end was cut by 0 bases, the J end by 6 bases, with 15 bases between. The CDR3 contains 16 residues. Brentuximab vedotin exposure varied, and every patient relapsed after autologous stem cell transplantation. Patients' outcomes at their best amounted to complete response, partial response or progressive disease. This record belongs to a study of PD-1 blockade in classical Hodgkin lymphoma. Study-level findings and limits: TCR diversity rose significantly by C4D1 in CD4+ but not CD8+ cells. Newly diagnosed patients reportedly had lower baseline TCR diversity than healthy donors.

The protocol was immunoSEQ multiplex PCR, while the TCRdb copy is restricted to in-frame clones and leaves out a portion. The table shows 80,000 to 100,000 clones, with 92% occurring only once. This chain links TRBV23-1 with TRBJ1-5, with TRBD1 as a possible D gene (5 bases). TRBV23-1 is recorded as an ORF, its role being uncertain. Sequenced material: peripheral blood mononuclear cells (PBMCs), taken at baseline. The sequence was obtained from a human donor with classical Hodgkin lymphoma. This CDR3 is CASSQSGNRGSQPQHF. The CDR3 nucleotides read TGCGCCAGCAGTCAATCCGGGAATAGGGGAAGTCAGCCCCAGCATTTT.